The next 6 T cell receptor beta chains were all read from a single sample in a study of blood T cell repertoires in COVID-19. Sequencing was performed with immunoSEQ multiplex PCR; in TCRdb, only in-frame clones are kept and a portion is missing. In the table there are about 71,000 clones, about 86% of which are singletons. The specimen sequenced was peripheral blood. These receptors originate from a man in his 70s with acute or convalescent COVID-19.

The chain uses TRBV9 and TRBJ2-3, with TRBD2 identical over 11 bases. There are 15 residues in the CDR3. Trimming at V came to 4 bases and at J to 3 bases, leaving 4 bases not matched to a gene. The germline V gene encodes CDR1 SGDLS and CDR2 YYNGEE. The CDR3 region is CASSTLAGGTDTQYF. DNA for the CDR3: TGTGCCAGCAGCACCCTAGCGGGAGGAACAGATACGCAGTATTTT. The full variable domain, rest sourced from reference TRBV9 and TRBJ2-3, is DSGVTQTPKHLITATGQRVTLRCSPRSGDLSVYWYQQSLDQGLQFLIQYYNGEERAKGNILERFSAQQFPDLHSELNLSSLELGDSALYFCASSTLAGGTDTQYFGPGTRLTVL.

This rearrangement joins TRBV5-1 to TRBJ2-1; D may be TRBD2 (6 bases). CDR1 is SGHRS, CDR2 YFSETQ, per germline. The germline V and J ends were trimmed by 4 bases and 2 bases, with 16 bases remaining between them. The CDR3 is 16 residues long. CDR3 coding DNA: TGCGCCAGCAGCGGGGTTGGTGGCGGGACCTACAATGAGCAGTTCTTC. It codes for CASSGVGGGTYNEQFF. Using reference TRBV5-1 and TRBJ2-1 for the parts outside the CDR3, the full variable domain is KAGVTQTPRYLIKTRGQQVTLSCSPISGHRSVSWYQQTPGQGLQFLFEYFSETQRNKGNFPGRFSGRQFSNSRSEMNVSTLELGDSALYLCASSGVGGGTYNEQFFGPGTRLTVL.

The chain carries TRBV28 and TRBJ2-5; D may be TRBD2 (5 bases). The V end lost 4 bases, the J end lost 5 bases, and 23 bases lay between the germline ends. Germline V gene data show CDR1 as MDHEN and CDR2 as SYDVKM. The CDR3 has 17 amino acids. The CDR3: CASSSPFAVTRPETQYF. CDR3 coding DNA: TGTGCCAGCAGTTCCCCTTTCGCGGTTACTAGGCCGGAGACCCAGTACTTC.

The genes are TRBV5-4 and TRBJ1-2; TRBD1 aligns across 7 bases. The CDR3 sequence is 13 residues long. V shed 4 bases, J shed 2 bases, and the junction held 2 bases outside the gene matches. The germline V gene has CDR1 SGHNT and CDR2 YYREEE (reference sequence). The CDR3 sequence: CASSKGQNYGYTF. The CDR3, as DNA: TGTGCCAGCAGCAAGGGACAGAACTATGGCTACACCTTC.

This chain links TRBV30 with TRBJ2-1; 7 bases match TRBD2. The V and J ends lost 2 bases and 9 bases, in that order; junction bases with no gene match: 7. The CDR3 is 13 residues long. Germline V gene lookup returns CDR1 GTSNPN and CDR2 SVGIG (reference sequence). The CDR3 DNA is TGTGCCTGGAGTAGAGTGACTAGCAGTGAGCAGTTCTTC. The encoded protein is CAWSRVTSSEQFF. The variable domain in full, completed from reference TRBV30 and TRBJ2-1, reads SQTIHQWPATLVQPVGSPLSLECTVEGTSNPNLYWYRQAAGRGLQLLFYSVGIGQISSEVPQNLSASRPQDRQFILSSKKLLLSDSGFYLCAWSRVTSSEQFFGPGTRLTVL.

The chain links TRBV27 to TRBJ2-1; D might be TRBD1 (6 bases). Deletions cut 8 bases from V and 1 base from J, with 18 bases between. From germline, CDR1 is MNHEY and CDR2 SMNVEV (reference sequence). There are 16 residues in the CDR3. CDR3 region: CASQTLTGRSYNEQFF. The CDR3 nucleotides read TGTGCCAGCCAAACTCTGACAGGTCGTTCCTACAATGAGCAGTTCTTC.